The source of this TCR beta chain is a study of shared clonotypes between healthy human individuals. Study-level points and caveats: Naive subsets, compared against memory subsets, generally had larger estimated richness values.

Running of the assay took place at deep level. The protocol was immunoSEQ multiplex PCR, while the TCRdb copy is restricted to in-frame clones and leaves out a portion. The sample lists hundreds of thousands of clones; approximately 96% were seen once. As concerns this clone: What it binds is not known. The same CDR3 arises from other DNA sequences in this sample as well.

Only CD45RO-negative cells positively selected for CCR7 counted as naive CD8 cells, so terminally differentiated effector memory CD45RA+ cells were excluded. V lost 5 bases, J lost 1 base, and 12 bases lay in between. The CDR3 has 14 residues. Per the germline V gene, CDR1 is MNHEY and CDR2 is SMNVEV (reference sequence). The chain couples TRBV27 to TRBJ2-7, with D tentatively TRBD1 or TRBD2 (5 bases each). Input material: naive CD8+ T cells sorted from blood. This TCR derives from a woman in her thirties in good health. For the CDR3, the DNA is TGTGCCAGCAGTACCGGGACGGCATCCTACGAGCAGTACTTC. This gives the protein CASSTGTASYEQYF.